This T cell receptor (beta chain) came from a study of blood T cell repertoires in COVID-19 (dated by TCRdb to 2018 to 2021). With regard to the full study: Collaborator samples came from the United States, Italy and Spain and covered acute and convalescent phases of COVID-19. The prospective study material was composed of cDNA or gDNA derived from T cells, B-cell-depleted T cells, or PBMCs. The dataset comprised deeply sampled blood TCRbeta repertoires from subjects exposed to, actively infected with, or recovered from COVID-19. A freely available public database, intended as a resource for researchers studying the immune response to SARS-CoV-2, is where the repertoires were released. The samples were drawn from the first 160 participants of the ongoing ImmuneRACE study and from under 1,500 subjects provided by 6 global collaborators. Sample metadata almost always included a de-identified subject ID, COVID-19 status, age in years and sex. Where available, HLA class I and class II types were taken from metadata supplied by the sample provider and were not determined by assay-based typing. Points the paper makes about the study in general: The amount of clinical and demographic metadata varied by source and participant and was provided uncurated.

Collaborating institutions collected whole blood in K2EDTA tubes following their own protocols. For TCRbeta analysis, collaborator samples were shipped as frozen whole blood, as isolated PBMCs, or as DNA extracted from either sample type. The immunoSEQ Assay, a bias-controlled multiplex PCR, was used to amplify TCRbeta CDR3 regions from genomic DNA. Processing in the source paper ran as follows. Nucleated cell counts per sample were estimated from amplification of reference gene primers within the assay. Sequence reads were collapsed and filtered to measure the absolute abundance of every unique TCRbeta CDR3 rearrangement. For each sample, productive Simpson clonality was calculated by taking the square root of Simpson's diversity index across productive rearrangements. TCRdb holds this immuneACCESS table with in-frame rearrangements only. Some clones are missing; in checked studies, unresolved V genes explain under half, and the rest has no known cause. That table gives V, J and clone size, and the DNA gave D and trimming. This sample is represented by about 210,000 clones; roughly 78% of them were singletons. The ten largest clones take up about an eighth of the sample.

This clone was seen just once. What antigen it recognizes has not been identified. Per-base quality was not reported, and no clone a single base away is much larger than it. The junction carries 12 bases between V and J, which are trimmed by 0 bases and 2 bases respectively. Including the terminal cysteine and phenylalanine, the CDR3 comprises 15 residues. Here the CDR3 DNA is all that survives: 45 bases in frame from base 1. CDR1 and CDR2, looked up from the germline V gene, are SGDLS and YYNGEE. The V and J genes are TRBV9 and TRBJ2-7, and the D gene may be TRBD2, 5 bases matching. The source is a woman in her thirties or forties with acute or convalescent COVID-19. The sequencing sample was made of peripheral blood. In nucleotides, the sequence is TGTGCCAGCAGCGTAGCGGACGGGGAAACCTACGAGCAGTACTTC. This is translated as CASSVADGETYEQYF.